This is a list of T cell receptor beta chains from one sample in a study of blood T cell repertoires in COVID-19. Only in-frame clones appear in the TCRdb table, and some are missing; sequencing was by immunoSEQ multiplex PCR. The sample has 200,000 to 250,000 clones, about 90% seen once. Sequencing was performed on PBMCs or T cells enriched from blood (not recorded which). Receptor source: a woman between 25 and 40 years old who had been exposed to COVID-19. CDR3s include the opening cysteine and the closing phenylalanine or tryptophan. The order of the fields is V gene, clone size, D gene, J gene, CDR3 length, CDR3 protein, CDR3 DNA. D genes are given only for firm matches. Where a row states a size, it is once, few, many or the class of an expanded clone; other rows omit it.

TRBV7-9	NA	NA	TRBJ2-7	15	CASSSGDSSDYEQYF	TGTGCCAGCAGCTCGGGGGACAGCTCAGACTACGAGCAGTACTTC
TRBV10-3	once	NA	TRBJ1-3	15	CAISVQGFSGNTIYF	TGTGCCATCAGTGTACAGGGTTTCTCTGGAAACACCATATATTTT
TRBV24-1	once	TRBD1	TRBJ1-2	14	CATSPGTVSYGYTF	TGTGCCACCAGTCCCGGGACAGTCTCCTATGGCTACACCTTC
TRBV7-2	NA	TRBD2	TRBJ2-1	18	CASSVWTSGSYSYNEQFF	TGTGCCAGCAGCGTATGGACTAGCGGCAGTTACTCCTACAATGAGCAGTTCTTC
TRBV2	NA	NA	TRBJ1-2	15	CASSDSRGSNYGYTF	TGTGCCAGCAGTGATTCCCGTGGCTCTAACTATGGCTACACCTTC
TRBV27	NA	NA	TRBJ1-2	14	CATAVYGGNYGYTF	TGTGCCACAGCAGTTTACGGGGGGAACTATGGCTACACCTTC
TRBV5-6	NA	TRBD2	TRBJ2-3	19	CASSLWASGRTPSTDTQYF	TGTGCCAGCAGCTTGTGGGCTAGCGGGAGAACTCCTAGCACAGATACGCAGTATTTT
TRBV6-5	NA	TRBD1	TRBJ1-1	12	CATHRGDTEAFF	TGTGCCACCCACAGGGGGGACACTGAAGCTTTCTTT
TRBV10-3	NA	TRBD2	TRBJ2-3	15	CAISEGIAGENTQYF	TGTGCCATCAGTGAGGGGATAGCGGGAGAAAATACGCAGTATTTT
TRBV2	NA	TRBD1	TRBJ1-5	16	CASRFDRVDSNQPQHF	TGTGCCAGCAGGTTCGACAGGGTAGATAGCAATCAGCCCCAGCATTTT
TRBV5-1	NA	TRBD1	TRBJ2-7	15	CASSLAGDRVDEQYF	TGCGCCAGCAGCTTGGCTGGGGACAGGGTGGACGAGCAGTACTTC
TRBV5-4	once	TRBD2	TRBJ2-1	17	CASSRRASGPIYNEQFF	TGTGCCAGCAGCCGCAGGGCTAGCGGGCCTATTTACAATGAGCAGTTCTTC
TRBV30	NA	TRBD2	TRBJ2-1	15	CAWSLGLANYNEQFF	TGTGCCTGGAGTTTGGGACTAGCGAACTACAATGAGCAGTTCTTC
TRBV6-5	NA	NA	TRBJ2-2	13	CASSILNTGELFF	TGTGCCAGCAGTATCTTGAACACCGGGGAGCTGTTTTTT
TRBV2	NA	TRBD1	TRBJ1-1	17	CASSEWTGEGVNTEAFF	TGTGCCAGCAGTGAATGGACAGGGGAAGGTGTGAACACTGAAGCTTTCTTT
TRBV28	NA	NA	TRBJ2-5	14	CASSLPGRQETQYF	TGTGCCAGCAGTTTGCCCGGGAGACAAGAGACCCAGTACTTC
TRBV11-3	NA	TRBD2	TRBJ2-5	15	CASSRGLADAETQYF	TGTGCCAGCAGCCGGGGACTAGCGGACGCTGAGACCCAGTACTTC
TRBV30	NA	NA	TRBJ2-2	14	CAWNQNRATGELFF	TGTGCCTGGAATCAGAACAGGGCCACCGGGGAGCTGTTTTTT
TRBV28	once	TRBD1	TRBJ1-3	17	CASRPGTGGISGNTIYF	TGTGCCAGCAGACCCGGGACAGGGGGCATCTCTGGAAACACCATATATTTT
TRBV11-2	NA	TRBD2	TRBJ2-2	15	CASSLVAGEAGELFF	TGTGCCAGCAGCTTAGTAGCGGGAGAGGCCGGGGAGCTGTTTTTT
TRBV30	NA	TRBD1	TRBJ2-5	15	CAWSTGTGGPETQYF	TGTGCCTGGAGTACTGGGACAGGGGGCCCAGAGACCCAGTACTTC
TRBV10-3	few	NA	TRBJ2-1	12	CAIASLGDEQFF	TGTGCCATCGCAAGTCTAGGGGATGAGCAGTTCTTC
TRBV5-1	NA	NA	TRBJ2-1	14	CASALGAWDNEQFF	TGCGCCAGCGCTCTAGGGGCGTGGGACAATGAGCAGTTCTTC
TRBV5-4	NA	NA	TRBJ1-3	14	CASSFGYRGNTIYF	TGTGCCAGCAGCTTTGGGTACAGGGGAAACACCATATATTTT
TRBV7-8	NA	NA	TRBJ1-5	19	CASSQRGFSRGFLNQPQHF	TGTGCCAGCAGCCAGAGGGGGTTCTCAAGAGGGTTCTTGAATCAGCCCCAGCATTTT
TRBV2	NA	TRBD2	TRBJ2-7	14	CASKREGGTYEQYF	TGTGCCAGCAAGCGGGAGGGCGGAACCTACGAGCAGTACTTC
TRBV28	NA	NA	TRBJ1-2	15	CASTLGWLSGYGYTF	TGTGCCAGCACCCTCGGGTGGCTTTCGGGCTATGGCTACACCTTC
TRBV6-5	NA	TRBD1	TRBJ2-7	14	CASSYAGTGYEQYF	TGTGCCAGCAGTTATGCCGGGACAGGGTACGAGCAGTACTTC
TRBV15	NA	TRBD2	TRBJ2-7	15	CATSRGSSGRYEQYF	TGTGCCACCAGCAGGGGATCTAGCGGGAGATACGAGCAGTACTTC
TRBV7-2	NA	TRBD2	TRBJ2-7	16	CASSLLGGNTGYEQYF	TGTGCCAGCAGCTTATTGGGAGGGAATACCGGCTACGAGCAGTACTTC
TRBV15	NA	NA	TRBJ1-5	15	CATSRDRGPNQPQHF	TGTGCCACCAGCAGAGACAGGGGACCCAATCAGCCCCAGCATTTT
TRBV10-1	NA	TRBD2	TRBJ2-3	14	CASSYSGSTDTQYF	TGCGCCAGCAGTTATAGCGGGAGCACAGATACGCAGTATTTT
TRBV6-1	once	NA	TRBJ1-1	14	CASSEGLLSTEAFF	TGTGCCAGCAGTGAAGGTTTGTTGAGCACTGAAGCTTTCTTT
TRBV29-1	NA	TRBD2	TRBJ2-1	14	CSVNSGRAIEEQFF	TGCAGCGTGAATAGCGGGAGGGCGATAGAGGAGCAGTTCTTC
TRBV5-6	once	TRBD1	TRBJ2-7	14	CASSIRTGRYEQYF	TGTGCCAGCAGCATCCGGACAGGGCGATACGAGCAGTACTTC
TRBV25-1	NA	NA	TRBJ2-6	16	CASSAPSFSGANVLTF	TGTGCCAGCAGTGCACCTAGCTTCTCTGGGGCCAACGTCCTGACTTTC
TRBV4-1	many	TRBD2	TRBJ2-2	18	CASSQGGRLAGGTGELFF	TGCGCCAGCAGCCAAGGAGGGAGACTAGCGGGAGGCACCGGGGAGCTGTTTTTT
TRBV25-1	NA	TRBD2	TRBJ2-3	17	CASSVPRLAPSTDTQYF	TGTGCCAGCAGTGTACCCCGACTAGCACCTAGCACAGATACGCAGTATTTT
TRBV18	NA	NA	TRBJ1-1	11	CASSPGREAFF	TGTGCCAGCTCACCAGGGAGGGAAGCTTTCTTT
TRBV27	NA	TRBD2	TRBJ2-1	15	CASSILAGVLDEQFF	TGTGCCAGCAGTATACTAGCGGGAGTATTGGATGAGCAGTTCTTC
TRBV3-1/TRBV3-2	NA	TRBD1	TRBJ1-3	15	CASSPGQAGGNTIYF	TGTGCCAGCAGCCCAGGACAGGCTGGGGGTAACACCATATATTTT
TRBV7-3	NA	TRBD1	TRBJ1-1	15	CASSQSTGRNTEAFF	TGTGCCAGCAGCCAATCGACAGGGAGAAACACTGAAGCTTTCTTT
TRBV19	NA	TRBD1	TRBJ1-2	15	CASTKNRGLDYGYTF	TGTGCCAGTACCAAAAACAGGGGGCTGGACTATGGCTACACCTTC
TRBV5-1	once	TRBD1	TRBJ2-2	16	CASSSRQGTDTGELFF	TGCGCCAGCAGCTCCAGACAGGGGACGGACACCGGGGAGCTGTTTTTT
TRBV5-4	NA	TRBD1	TRBJ1-6	15	CASSPPGQLNSPLHF	TGTGCCAGCAGCCCCCCGGGACAGCTTAATTCACCCCTCCACTTT
TRBV6-5	NA	NA	TRBJ1-1	14	CASSYSDMNTEAFF	TGTGCCAGCAGTTACTCAGACATGAACACTGAAGCTTTCTTT
TRBV3-1/TRBV3-2	NA	NA	TRBJ2-7	12	CASSQVNYEQYF	TGTGCCAGCAGCCAAGTAAACTACGAGCAGTACTTC
TRBV5-1	NA	TRBD2	TRBJ2-7	15	CASSSQGTSVYEQYF	TGCGCCAGCAGCTCTCAAGGGACTAGCGTCTACGAGCAGTACTTC
TRBV6-5	once	NA	TRBJ1-1	13	CASSWRANTEAFF	TGTGCCAGCAGTTGGAGGGCGAACACTGAAGCTTTCTTT
TRBV5-4	NA	TRBD1	TRBJ1-3	14	CASSQGQGFNTIYF	TGTGCCAGCAGCCAGGGACAGGGATTTAACACCATATATTTT
TRBV30	NA	TRBD1	TRBJ1-2	16	CAWSGPAQGATYGYTF	TGTGCCTGGAGTGGGCCCGCCCAGGGGGCGACCTATGGCTACACCTTC
TRBV7-3	NA	TRBD1	TRBJ2-7	21	CASSPPPTGPGRADRTYEQYF	TGTGCCAGCAGCCCTCCCCCTACGGGGCCCGGACGGGCGGACAGGACCTACGAGCAGTACTTC
TRBV28	NA	TRBD1	TRBJ1-2	13	CASSNDRGLGYTF	TGTGCCAGCAGTAACGACAGGGGGCTGGGCTACACCTTC
TRBV3-1/TRBV3-2	NA	NA	TRBJ1-1	14	CASSLSGRNTEAFF	TGTGCCAGCAGCCTCTCCGGGAGGAACACTGAAGCTTTCTTT
TRBV28	NA	NA	TRBJ1-6	16	CASTPPQSSYNSPLHF	TGTGCCAGCACCCCCCCACAGAGCTCCTATAATTCACCCCTCCACTTT
TRBV5-6	NA	NA	TRBJ2-7	14	CASSLDGLSYEQYF	TGTGCCAGCAGCTTGGACGGACTCTCCTACGAGCAGTACTTC
TRBV19	NA	NA	TRBJ2-5	11	CASSMRETQYF	TGTGCCAGTAGTATGCGGGAGACCCAGTACTTC
TRBV6-5	NA	TRBD1	TRBJ2-1	13	CASRGTVYNEQFF	TGTGCCAGCAGGGGGACAGTTTACAATGAGCAGTTCTTC
TRBV28	NA	TRBD1	TRBJ1-6	13	CATKDRDYSPLHF	TGTGCCACCAAGGACAGGGATTATTCACCCCTCCACTTT
TRBV10-2	few	TRBD2	TRBJ2-2	16	CASSESLAGTTGELFF	TGCGCCAGCAGTGAGTCGCTAGCGGGCACAACCGGGGAGCTGTTTTTT